These 27 T cell receptor beta chains share one sample of origin, sequenced in a study of lymphopenia after photon versus proton radiotherapy. Data came from immunoSEQ multiplex PCR; TCRdb stores just in-frame clones and leaves some out. The sample contains just over 40,000 clones, 70% to 90% of which appear only once. The sequences come from peripheral blood, collected from a patient treated with proton-based radiotherapy. Receptor source: a woman in her seventies with pancreatic cancer. Some clones in this sample may be carry-over from other donors' samples.

The chain combines TRBV27 with TRBJ1-2; TRBD1 matches at 7 bases. V lost 7 bases and J lost 3; bases outside the gene matches: 8. The CDR3 consists of 14 residues. The V gene's germline CDR1 is MNHEY and CDR2 SMNVEV (reference sequence). Written as DNA, the CDR3 is TGTGCCAGCAAACGGGACAGTGCCTACTATGGCTACACCTTC. Translation gives CASKRDSAYYGYTF.

V gene TRBV5-8 combines with J gene TRBJ2-5, with 7 bases identical to TRBD2. The germline V gene encodes CDR1 SGHTS and CDR2 YDEGEE. The CDR3 runs 16 residues. Trimming at V came to 3 bases and at J to 5 bases, leaving 13 bases not matched to a gene. This CDR3 reads CASSYPRWEGLETQYF. CDR3 DNA: TGTGCCAGCAGCTACCCCAGGTGGGAGGGCCTGGAGACCCAGTACTTC.

V gene TRBV30 combines with J gene TRBJ1-1; TRBD1 matches 9 bases. The V gene end was trimmed by 0 bases and the J gene end by 8 bases; junction bases not matched to a gene: 10. Germline V gene lookup returns CDR1 GTSNPN and CDR2 SVGIG (reference sequence). There are 15 residues in the CDR3. The CDR3 here is CAWSVLTGGAAEAFF. As DNA, the CDR3 is TGTGCCTGGAGTGTACTAACAGGGGGCGCGGCCGAAGCTTTCTTT.

V usage is TRBV28 and J usage is TRBJ2-5; perhaps TRBD2 as D (6 bases). V gave up 3 bases and J gave up 2 bases, with 13 bases separating them. Germline V gene lookup returns CDR1 MDHEN and CDR2 SYDVKM. The CDR3 has 15 residues. CDR3 coding DNA: TGTGCCAGCAGTTTGGGTAGCGGAGCTCAAGAGACCCAGTACTTC. Translated: CASSLGSGAQETQYF.

The chain uses TRBV10-3 and TRBJ1-1; 7 nucleotides align to TRBD1. Trimming removed 0 bases from V and 2 bases from J; junction bases left unmatched: 3. Germline CDR1 ENHRY, CDR2 SYGVKD. The CDR3 contains 15 residues. CDR3 DNA: TGTGCCATCAGTGAGTCGAACAGGGGAAACACTGAAGCTTTCTTT. It yields the protein CAISESNRGNTEAFF.

V usage is TRBV4-1 and J usage is TRBJ2-7; D may correspond to TRBD1 or TRBD2 (6 bases each). CDR1 and CDR2 from the germline V gene are MGHRA and YSYEKL. CDR3 length: 15 amino acids. V was shortened by 4 bases and J by 2 bases, with 15 bases between the two germline ends. The CDR3 DNA reads as TGCGCCAGCAGCCCGGGGGACAACAGGCCCTACGAGCAGTACTTC. Its protein is CASSPGDNRPYEQYF.

V and J are TRBV15 and TRBJ2-7; D is uncertain. Germline V gives CDR1 LNHNV, CDR2 YYDKDF (reference sequence). V was clipped by 4 bases and J by 2 bases, with 15 bases between them. This CDR3 is 15 amino acids long. The CDR3 reads CATSITAVLPYEQYF. The CDR3 DNA sequence: TGTGCCACCAGCATTACGGCCGTTCTTCCCTACGAGCAGTACTTC.

The gene calls are TRBV18 and TRBJ1-5, with D maybe TRBD1 (6 bases). The CDR3 extends over 17 amino acids. Trimming left V 3 bases short and J 1 base short, with 16 bases between. Germline V gene lookup returns CDR1 KGHSH and CDR2 LQKENI. The CDR3 is CASSPTDSTYSNQPQHF. DNA of the CDR3: TGTGCCAGCTCACCGACGGACAGTACCTACAGCAATCAGCCCCAGCATTTT.

J is TRBJ1-5 and V is TRBV27; 7 bases line up with TRBD1. V lost 5 bases to trimming and J lost 6 bases; unmatched junction nucleotides: 7. Germline V CDR1 and CDR2: MNHEY, SMNVEV (reference sequence). This CDR3 has 14 amino acids. CDR3 residues: CASSMTGLVQPQHF. As DNA, the CDR3 is TGTGCCAGCAGTATGACAGGGTTGGTTCAGCCCCAGCATTTT.

The chain joins TRBV4-2 to TRBJ2-5; 10 nucleotides align to TRBD1. V gave up 6 bases and J gave up 3 bases; unmatched junction bases: 10. CDR1 is LGHNA and CDR2 is YNFKEQ in the germline V gene. CDR3 length: 16 residues. Written as DNA, the CDR3 is TGTGCCAGCAGTCAAACTACCGGGACAGGGGAAGAGACCCAGTACTTC. Amino acid sequence: CASSQTTGTGEETQYF.

This clone was recorded a few times. The gene calls are TRBV29-1 and TRBJ2-7, with 10 nucleotides matching TRBD2. The junction had 11 bases not matched to a gene; V was cut back by 6 bases and J by 6 bases. This CDR3 contains 14 residues. Germline loops: CDR1 SQVTM, CDR2 ANQGSEA. The CDR3 coding sequence is TGCAGCGTGGTTGCTCTAGCGGGAGATGGCGAGCAGTACTTC. It yields the protein CSVVALAGDGEQYF.

A single count supports this clone. The rearrangement uses TRBV21-1 and TRBJ2-1. TRBV21-1 is flagged as a pseudogene. The CDR3 length is 15 residues. CDR3: CASSPLGRTYNEQFF. The DNA for the CDR3 is TGTGCCAGCAGTCCGCTGGGAAGGACCTACAATGAGCAGTTCTTC.

This chain uses TRBV25-1 with TRBJ2-7, with D hard to call. V lost 4 bases and J 2 bases, leaving 9 bases between the germline ends. The CDR3 has 13 amino acids. The germline V gene has CDR1 MGHDK and CDR2 SYGVNS. CDR3 region: CASSGAVAYEQYF. The DNA for the CDR3 is TGTGCCAGCAGTGGGGCAGTGGCCTACGAGCAGTACTTC.

V usage is TRBV4-1 and J usage is TRBJ2-1; TRBD2 aligns across 12 bases. Germline V lookup: CDR1 MGHRA, CDR2 YSYEKL. The CDR3 runs 17 residues. V lost 0 bases to trimming and J lost 7 bases; unmatched junction nucleotides: 7. CDR3 loop: CASSQESTSGSLNEQFF. The CDR3 DNA sequence: TGCGCCAGCAGCCAAGAATCGACTAGCGGGAGTCTAAATGAGCAGTTCTTC.

This chain connects TRBV5-1 to TRBJ1-1; tentative D call: TRBD1 (6 bases). The V and J ends lost 3 bases and 1 base respectively, with 10 bases between them. CDR1 is SGHRS and CDR2 is YFSETQ in the germline V gene. The CDR3 is 14 residues long. The CDR3 DNA sequence: TGCGCCAGCAGCTGGGGACAAGAGAACACTGAAGCTTTCTTT. The encoded protein is CASSWGQENTEAFF.

The rearrangement uses TRBV18 and TRBJ2-2, with TRBD1 matching over 11 bases. This CDR3 spans 15 amino acids. Germline trimming cut 1 base from V and 6 bases from J; bases unmatched to any gene: 1. CDR1 is KGHSH, CDR2 LQKENI, per germline. CDR3 DNA: TGTGCCAGCTCACCACGGGGACAGGGGGCCGGGGAGCTGTTTTTT. It is translated as CASSPRGQGAGELFF.

This clone was picked up one time. For the CDR3, the DNA is TGTGCCAGCAGCTTGGCCTTAGCGGGCGGTAAAAATGAGCAGTTCTTC. The encoded protein is CASSLALAGGKNEQFF. This sequence joins TRBV5-6 and TRBJ2-1; 7 positions match TRBD2. J gave up 7 bases and V 0 bases, and 10 bases lay outside the gene matches. Germline loops: CDR1 SGHDT, CDR2 YYEEEE. The CDR3 totals 16 residues.

The table lists this clone with a few counts. V is TRBV4-1 and J is TRBJ2-7; 10 nucleotides match TRBD2. The germline V gene has CDR1 MGHRA and CDR2 YSYEKL. The trim removed 0 bases at V and 3 bases at J, leaving 5 bases unmatched. The CDR3 extends over 16 amino acids. The CDR3 DNA sequence: TGCGCCAGCAGCCAAGATCTGCCTAGCGGGAGCTACGAGCAGTACTTC. It specifies CASSQDLPSGSYEQYF.

This chain connects TRBV15 to TRBJ1-4; D uncertain. The germline V and J ends were trimmed by 1 base and 4 bases, with 13 bases remaining between them. The V gene's germline CDR1 is LNHNV and CDR2 YYDKDF (reference sequence). CDR3 size: 16 residues. CDR3 bases: TGTGCCACCAGCAGAGGTGGTGAGAAGGTTAATGAAAAACTGTTTTTT. Its translation is CATSRGGEKVNEKLFF.

This chain connects TRBV19 to TRBJ2-3; D gene uncertain. V was pared by 3 bases and J by 1 base, with 5 bases between. CDR3 size: 13 residues. The germline CDR1 and CDR2 sequences are LNHDA and SQIVND (reference sequence). This CDR3 is CASSMIGTDTQYF. The CDR3 nucleotides are TGTGCCAGTAGTATGATAGGCACAGATACGCAGTATTTT.

Comment on this clone: Distinct nucleotide sequences in the sample also encode this CDR3. The chain employs TRBV11-1 and TRBJ2-2, with 7 bases identical to TRBD1. Germline values: CDR1 SGHAT, CDR2 FQDESV (reference sequence). CDR3 size: 16 residues. V was pared by 4 bases and J by 4 bases, with 9 bases of the junction left unmatched. The CDR3 bases are TGTGCCAGCAGCTCCTCCAGGGCAGGGGGCACCGGGGAGCTGTTTTTT. Protein: CASSSSRAGGTGELFF.

The chain combines TRBV9 with TRBJ2-2, with no clear D. With 0 bases removed from V and 1 base from J, the gap between germline ends came to 10 bases. The CDR3 is 16 amino acids. Germline loops: CDR1 SGDLS, CDR2 YYNGEE. CDR3 sequence reads: CASSVVIGRNTGELFF. DNA for the CDR3: TGTGCCAGCAGCGTAGTTATAGGGCGGAACACCGGGGAGCTGTTTTTT. The variable domain in full, with the rest retrieved from reference TRBV9 and TRBJ2-2, is DSGVTQTPKHLITATGQRVTLRCSPRSGDLSVYWYQQSLDQGLQFLIQYYNGEERAKGNILERFSAQQFPDLHSELNLSSLELGDSALYFCASSVVIGRNTGELFFGEGSRLTVL.

The V call is TRBV9, the J call TRBJ1-4; no reliable D call. The germline gives CDR1 SGDLS, CDR2 YYNGEE. The CDR3 spans 15 residues. V gave up 5 bases and J gave up 3 bases, with 14 bases separating them. The CDR3 DNA reads as TGTGCCAGCAGTCTAGGAGGGCTTGCTAATGAAAAACTGTTTTTT. Residues: CASSLGGLANEKLFF.

The CDR3, as DNA: TGTGCCAGCAGTGACTCCACAGGCAGTAGGCCCCTCCACTTT. Its translation is CASSDSTGSRPLHF. The V call is TRBV6-4, the J call TRBJ1-6, with D possibly matching TRBD1 (5 bases). This CDR3 spans 14 amino acids. Trimming took off 0 bases at V and 13 bases at J, with 13 bases between the two ends. CDR1 and CDR2 (germline): MRHNA, SNTAGT.

The V and J genes are TRBV30 and TRBJ1-3; the D gene is possibly TRBD1 (5 bases). Germline assignment: CDR1 GTSNPN and CDR2 SVGIG (reference sequence). Trimming shortened V by 3 bases and J by 3 bases, and 9 bases separated the two germline ends. There are 13 residues in the CDR3. CDR3 residues: CAWSRVSGNTIYF. As DNA, the CDR3 is TGTGCCTGGAGCAGGGTCAGTGGAAACACCATATATTTT.

V gene TRBV6-6 combines with J gene TRBJ1-6, with D perhaps TRBD1 (5 bases). The CDR3 is made up of 15 amino acids. Per germline, CDR1 MNHNY and CDR2 SVGAGI (reference sequence). Trimming stripped 6 bases from V and 7 bases from J, with 16 bases between. The CDR3 DNA reads as TGTGCCAGCAGAAAGGCAGGGCAAACAAATTCACCCCTCCACTTT. It yields the protein CASRKAGQTNSPLHF.

The DNA for the CDR3 is TGTGCCAGCAGCTTTGCGACTAGCGGGTACAATGAGCAGTTCTTC. Residues: CASSFATSGYNEQFF. The V gene is TRBV7-2, the J gene TRBJ2-1; 10 nucleotides align to TRBD2. V shed 3 bases and J 4 bases; nucleotides not matched to a gene: 3. Germline V CDR1 and CDR2: SGHTA, FQGNSA. CDR3 length: 15 amino acids.